What follows are 2 T cell receptor beta chains derived from one specimen sequenced in a study of response to subunit inactivated influenza vaccine (dated by TCRdb to the late 2010s). Libraries were constructed by RT-PCR. Instrument on record: Illumina HiSeq 2500. Using fastp at Q25 and MiXCR, TCRdb reprocessed the public reads and kept productive beta chains. Merged by CDR3 protein, the rows form single entries marked with the most common genes and DNA. The sample records about 620,000 distinct CDR3 sequences, 12% of which are singletons. The top ten clones comprise around 9.6% of the sample. This material consisted of PBMCs from blood, taken on the day of vaccination. These receptors all come from a man aged 45-65 years who received an inactivated influenza vaccine. Donor details come from another sample of the same person, matched by shared clones.

This clonotype has more than one count but fewer than ten. The chain links TRBV27 to TRBJ1-5, with D maybe TRBD1 (5 bases). The CDR3 sequence is 14 residues long. Germline CDR1 and CDR2: MNHEY and SMNVEV (reference sequence). V was shortened by 8 bases and J by 7 bases, with 18 bases between the two germline ends. CDR3: CASAAGGVNQPQHF. The CDR3, as DNA: TGTGCCAGCGCCGCGGGAGGGGTAAACCAGCCCCAGCATTTT.

The table lists this clonotype with many counts. The CDR3 region has the DNA TGTGCCAGCAGCTACGACTATAATACGCAGTATTTT. Protein product: CASSYDYNTQYF. The rearrangement uses TRBV12-3 or TRBV12-4 and TRBJ2-3, with D maybe TRBD2 (5 bases). Trimming took 6 bases from V and 7 from J, leaving 11 bases between them. This CDR3 comprises 12 residues.